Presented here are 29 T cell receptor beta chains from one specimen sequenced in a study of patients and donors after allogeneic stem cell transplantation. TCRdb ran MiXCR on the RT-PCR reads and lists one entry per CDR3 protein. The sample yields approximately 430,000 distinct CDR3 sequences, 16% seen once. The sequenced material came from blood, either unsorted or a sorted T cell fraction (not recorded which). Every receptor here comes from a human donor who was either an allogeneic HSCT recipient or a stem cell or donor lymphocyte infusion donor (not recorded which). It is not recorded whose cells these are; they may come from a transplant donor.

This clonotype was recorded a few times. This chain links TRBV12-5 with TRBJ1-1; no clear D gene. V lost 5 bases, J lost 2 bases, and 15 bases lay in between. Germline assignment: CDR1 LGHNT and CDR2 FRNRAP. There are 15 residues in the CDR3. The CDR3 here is CASGAGCKVNTEAFF. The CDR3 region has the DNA TGTGCTAGTGGTGCCGGTTGTAAGGTAAACACTGAAGCTTTCTTT.

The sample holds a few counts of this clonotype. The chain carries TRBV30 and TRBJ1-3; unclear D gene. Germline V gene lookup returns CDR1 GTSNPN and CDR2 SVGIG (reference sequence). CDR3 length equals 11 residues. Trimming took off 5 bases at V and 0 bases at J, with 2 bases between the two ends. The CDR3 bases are TGTGCCTGGTCCTCTGGAAACACCATATATTTT. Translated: CAWSSGNTIYF.

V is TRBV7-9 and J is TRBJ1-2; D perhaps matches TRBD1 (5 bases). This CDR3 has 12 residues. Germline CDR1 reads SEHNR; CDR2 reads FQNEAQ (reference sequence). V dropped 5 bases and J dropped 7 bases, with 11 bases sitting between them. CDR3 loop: CASSPRGAGYTF. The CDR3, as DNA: TGTGCCAGCAGCCCCCGCGGGGCTGGCTACACCTTC.

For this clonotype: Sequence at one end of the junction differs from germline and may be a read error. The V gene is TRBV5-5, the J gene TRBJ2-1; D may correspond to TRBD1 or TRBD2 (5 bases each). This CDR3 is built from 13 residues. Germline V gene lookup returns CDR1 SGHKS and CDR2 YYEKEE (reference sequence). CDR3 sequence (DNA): TGTGCCAGCAGCTTGGCCGGGACCAATGAGCGGTTCTTC. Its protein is CASSLAGTNERFF. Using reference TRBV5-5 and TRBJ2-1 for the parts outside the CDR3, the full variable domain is DAGVTQSPTHLIKTRGQQVTLRCSPISGHKSVSWYQQVLGQGPQFIFQYYEKEERGRGNFPDRFSARQFPNYSSELNVNALLLGDSALYLCASSLAGTNERFFGPGTRLTVL.

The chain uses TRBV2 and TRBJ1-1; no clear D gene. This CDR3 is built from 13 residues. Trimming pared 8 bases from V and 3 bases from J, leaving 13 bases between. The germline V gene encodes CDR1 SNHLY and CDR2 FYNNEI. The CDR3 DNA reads TGTGCCAGCTTCGGTTTAATGGACACTGAAGCTTTCTTT. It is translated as CASFGLMDTEAFF.

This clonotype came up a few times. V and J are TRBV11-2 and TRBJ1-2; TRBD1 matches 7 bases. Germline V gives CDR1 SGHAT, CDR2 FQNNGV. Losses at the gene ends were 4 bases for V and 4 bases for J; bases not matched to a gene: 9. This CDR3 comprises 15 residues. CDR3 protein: CASSSTGRTGYGYTF. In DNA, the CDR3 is TGTGCCAGCAGCTCGACTGGAAGGACAGGCTATGGCTACACCTTC.

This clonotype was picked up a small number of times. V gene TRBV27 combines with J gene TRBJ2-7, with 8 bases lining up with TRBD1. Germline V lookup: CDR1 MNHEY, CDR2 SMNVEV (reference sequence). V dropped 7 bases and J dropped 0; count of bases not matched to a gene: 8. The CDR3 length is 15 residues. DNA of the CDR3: TGTGCCAGCAAAAGAACGGGACAGGTCTCCTACGAGCAGTACTTC. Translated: CASKRTGQVSYEQYF.

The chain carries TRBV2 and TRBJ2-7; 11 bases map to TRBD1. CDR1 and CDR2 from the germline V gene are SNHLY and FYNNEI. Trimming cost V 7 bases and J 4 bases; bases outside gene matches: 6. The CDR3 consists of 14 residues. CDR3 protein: CASIPGTGGYEQYF. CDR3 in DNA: TGTGCCAGCATCCCCGGGACAGGGGGTTACGAGCAGTACTTC.

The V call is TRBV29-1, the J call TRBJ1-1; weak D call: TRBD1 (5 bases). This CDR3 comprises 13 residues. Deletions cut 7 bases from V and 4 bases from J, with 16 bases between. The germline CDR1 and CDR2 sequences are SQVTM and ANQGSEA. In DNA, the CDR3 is TGCAGCGCCCGCCCCGTTGGGGGCACTGAAGCTTTCTTT. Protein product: CSARPVGGTEAFF.

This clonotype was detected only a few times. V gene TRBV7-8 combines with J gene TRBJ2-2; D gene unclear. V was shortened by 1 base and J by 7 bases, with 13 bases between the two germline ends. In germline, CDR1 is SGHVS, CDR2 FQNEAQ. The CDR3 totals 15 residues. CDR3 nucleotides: TGTGCCAGCAGCTTAGGGGTCCCGAGGAGCGGGGAGCTGTTTTTT. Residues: CASSLGVPRSGELFF.

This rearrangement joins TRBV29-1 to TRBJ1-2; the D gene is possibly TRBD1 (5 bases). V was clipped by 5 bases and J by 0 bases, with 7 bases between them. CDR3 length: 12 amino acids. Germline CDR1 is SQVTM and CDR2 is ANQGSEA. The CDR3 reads CSVMTANYGYTF. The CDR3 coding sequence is TGCAGCGTTATGACAGCTAACTATGGCTACACCTTC.

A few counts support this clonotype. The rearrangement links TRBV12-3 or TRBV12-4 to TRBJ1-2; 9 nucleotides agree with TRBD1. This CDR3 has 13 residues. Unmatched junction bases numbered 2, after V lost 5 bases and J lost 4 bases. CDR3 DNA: TGTGCCAGCAGTGAGGGACAGGGCTATGGCTACACCTTC. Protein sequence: CASSEGQGYGYTF.

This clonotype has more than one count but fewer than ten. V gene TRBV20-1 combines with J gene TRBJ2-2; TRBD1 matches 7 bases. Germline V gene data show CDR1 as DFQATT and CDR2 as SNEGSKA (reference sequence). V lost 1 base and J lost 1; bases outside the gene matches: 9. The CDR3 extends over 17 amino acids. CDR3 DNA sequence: TGCAGTGCTAGAGGCCGTAGGCAGGGGGTGAACACCGGGGAGCTGTTTTTT. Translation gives CSARGRRQGVNTGELFF.

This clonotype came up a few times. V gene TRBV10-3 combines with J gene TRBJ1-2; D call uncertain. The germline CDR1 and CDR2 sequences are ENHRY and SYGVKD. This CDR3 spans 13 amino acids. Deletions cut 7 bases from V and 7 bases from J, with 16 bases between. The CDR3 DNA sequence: TGTGCCATCAACGACGGGAACTATGGTGGCTACACCTTC. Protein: CAINDGNYGGYTF.

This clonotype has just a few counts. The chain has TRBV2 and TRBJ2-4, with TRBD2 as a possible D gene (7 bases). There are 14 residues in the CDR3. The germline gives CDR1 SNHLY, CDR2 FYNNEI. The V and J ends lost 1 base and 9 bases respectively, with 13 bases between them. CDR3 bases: TGTGCCAGCAGTGAAGGGCGGGGGCTAGCCATTCAGTACTTC. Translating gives CASSEGRGLAIQYF.

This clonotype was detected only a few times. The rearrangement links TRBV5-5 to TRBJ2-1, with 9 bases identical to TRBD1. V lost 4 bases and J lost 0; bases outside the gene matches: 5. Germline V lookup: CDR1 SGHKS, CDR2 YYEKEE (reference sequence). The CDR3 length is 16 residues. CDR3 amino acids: CASSQADRGSYNEQFF. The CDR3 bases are TGTGCCAGCAGCCAAGCGGACAGGGGCTCCTACAATGAGCAGTTCTTC.

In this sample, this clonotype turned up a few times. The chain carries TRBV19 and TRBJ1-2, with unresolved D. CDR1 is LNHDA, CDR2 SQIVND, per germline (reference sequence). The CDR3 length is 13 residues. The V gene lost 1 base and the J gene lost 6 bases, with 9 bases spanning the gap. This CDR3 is CASSIGVRNGYTF. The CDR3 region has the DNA TGTGCCAGTAGTATAGGAGTCAGGAATGGCTACACCTTC. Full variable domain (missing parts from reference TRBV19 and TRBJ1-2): DGGITQSPKYLFRKEGQNVTLSCEQNLNHDAMYWYRQDPGQGLRLIYYSQIVNDFQKGDIAEGYSVSREKKESFPLTVTSAQKNPTAFYLCASSIGVRNGYTFGSGTRLTVV.

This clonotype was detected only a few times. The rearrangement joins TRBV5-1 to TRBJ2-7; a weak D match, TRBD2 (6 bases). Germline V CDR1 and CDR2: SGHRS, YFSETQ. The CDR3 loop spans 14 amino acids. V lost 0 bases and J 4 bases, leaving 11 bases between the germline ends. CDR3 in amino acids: CASSLGASVYEQYF. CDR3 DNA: TGCGCCAGCAGCTTGGGGGCTAGCGTTTACGAGCAGTACTTC.

For the CDR3, the DNA is TGTGCCAGCAGCATTAGCAATAAAGAGACCCAGTACTTC. It encodes CASSISNKETQYF. The rearrangement joins TRBV7-2 to TRBJ2-5; D is ambiguous. Between the trimmed V and J ends, which lost 5 bases and 3 bases, there was a span of 10 bases. Germline loops: CDR1 SGHTA, CDR2 FQGNSA. The CDR3 is made up of 13 amino acids.

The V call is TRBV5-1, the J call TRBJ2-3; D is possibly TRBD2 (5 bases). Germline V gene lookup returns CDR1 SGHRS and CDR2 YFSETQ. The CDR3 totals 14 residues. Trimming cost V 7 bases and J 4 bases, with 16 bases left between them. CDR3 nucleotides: TGCGCCAGCGGGCGAGGGCCGTCGGCAGATACGCAGTATTTT. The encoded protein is CASGRGPSADTQYF.

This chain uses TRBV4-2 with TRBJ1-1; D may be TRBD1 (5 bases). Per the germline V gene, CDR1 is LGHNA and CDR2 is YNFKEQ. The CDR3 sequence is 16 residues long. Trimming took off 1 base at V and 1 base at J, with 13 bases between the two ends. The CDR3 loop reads CASSQGAGGKNTEAFF. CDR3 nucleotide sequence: TGTGCCAGCAGCCAAGGGGCCGGGGGAAAGAACACTGAAGCTTTCTTT.

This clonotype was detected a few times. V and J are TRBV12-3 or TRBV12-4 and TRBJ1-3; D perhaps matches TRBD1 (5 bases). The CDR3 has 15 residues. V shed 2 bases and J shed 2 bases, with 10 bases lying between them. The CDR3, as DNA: TGTGCCAGCAGTTTATTGGGGACTCCTGGAAACACCATATATTTT. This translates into CASSLLGTPGNTIYF.

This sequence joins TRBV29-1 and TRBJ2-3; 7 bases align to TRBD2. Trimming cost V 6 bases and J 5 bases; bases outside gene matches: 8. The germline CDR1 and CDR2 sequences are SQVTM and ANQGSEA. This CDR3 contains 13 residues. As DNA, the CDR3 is TGCAGCGTAGAAAGCGGGACTGGAGATACGCAGTATTTT. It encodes CSVESGTGDTQYF.

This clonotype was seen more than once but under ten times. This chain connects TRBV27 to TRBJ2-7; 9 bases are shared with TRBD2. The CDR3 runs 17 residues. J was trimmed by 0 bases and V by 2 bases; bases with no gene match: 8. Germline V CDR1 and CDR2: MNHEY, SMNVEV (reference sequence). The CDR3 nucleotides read TGTGCCAGCAGTTTACTGGGACTAGCTACTTCCTCCTACGAGCAGTACTTC. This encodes CASSLLGLATSSYEQYF.

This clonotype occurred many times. The CDR3 DNA follows: TGCGCCAGCAGCGAGGGATTCATCTACGAGCAGTACTTC. Translated, it gives CASSEGFIYEQYF. The V gene is TRBV5-1, the J gene TRBJ2-7; TRBD2 is a possible D gene (5 bases). The germline CDR1 and CDR2 sequences are SGHRS and YFSETQ. The germline V and J ends were trimmed by 4 bases and 3 bases, with 11 bases remaining between them. This CDR3 comprises 13 residues.

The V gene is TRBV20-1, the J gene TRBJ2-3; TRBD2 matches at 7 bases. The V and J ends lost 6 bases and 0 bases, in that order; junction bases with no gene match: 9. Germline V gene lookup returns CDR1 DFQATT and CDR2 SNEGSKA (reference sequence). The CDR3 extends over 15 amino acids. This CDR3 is CSAPQWRGSTDTQYF. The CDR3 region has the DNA TGCAGTGCACCGCAATGGCGGGGGAGCACAGATACGCAGTATTTT.

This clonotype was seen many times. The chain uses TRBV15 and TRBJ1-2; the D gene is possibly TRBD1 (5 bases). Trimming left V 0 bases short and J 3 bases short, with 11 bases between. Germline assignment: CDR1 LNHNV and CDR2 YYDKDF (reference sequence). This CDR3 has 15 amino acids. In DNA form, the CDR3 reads TGTGCCACCAGCAGAGATCCACGGGGGGACTATGGCTACACCTTC. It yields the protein CATSRDPRGDYGYTF. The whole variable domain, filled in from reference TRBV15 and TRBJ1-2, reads DAMVIQNPRYQVTQFGKPVTLSCSQTLNHNVMYWYQQKSSQAPKLLFHYYDKDFNNEADTPDNFQSRRPNTSFCFLDIRSPGLGDTAMYLCATSRDPRGDYGYTFGSGTRLTVV.

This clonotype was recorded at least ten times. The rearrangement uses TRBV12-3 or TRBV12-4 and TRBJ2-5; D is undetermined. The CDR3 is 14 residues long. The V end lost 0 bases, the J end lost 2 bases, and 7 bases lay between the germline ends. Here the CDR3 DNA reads TGTGCCAGCAGTTTAGCCTCCGGACAAGAGACCCAGTACTTC. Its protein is CASSLASGQETQYF.

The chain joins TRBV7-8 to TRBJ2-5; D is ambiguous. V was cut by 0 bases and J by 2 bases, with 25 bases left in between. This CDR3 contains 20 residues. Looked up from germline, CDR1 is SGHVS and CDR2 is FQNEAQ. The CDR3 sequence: CASSLALGKLTSLTQETQYF. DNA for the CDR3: TGTGCCAGCAGCTTAGCCCTCGGAAAGCTGACTTCCTTAACGCAAGAGACCCAGTACTTC.